Shown below are 2 T cell receptor beta chains from a single sample sequenced in a study of blood T cell repertoires in COVID-19. The assay was immunoSEQ multiplex PCR, and TCRdb's table has in-frame clones only and misses some. The sample consists of hundreds of thousands of clones, 86% of them appearing once. Material: PBMCs or T cells enriched from blood (not recorded which). The receptors here all came from a woman between 45 and 60 years old who had recovered from COVID-19.

The rearrangement joins TRBV28 to TRBJ1-6; D remains ambiguous. Deletions cut 2 bases from V and 9 bases from J, with 20 bases between. The CDR3 sequence is 17 residues long. Germline assignment: CDR1 MDHEN and CDR2 SYDVKM. The CDR3 here is CASSLTGAGRSGSPLHF. The DNA for the CDR3 is TGTGCCAGCAGTTTAACGGGAGCCGGCAGGTCCGGTTCACCCCTCCACTTT. Variable domain in full (rest from reference TRBV28 and TRBJ1-6): DVKVTQSSRYLVKRTGEKVFLECVQDMDHENMFWYRQDPGLGLRLIYFSYDVKMKEKGDIPEGYSVSREKKERFSLILESASTNQTSMYLCASSLTGAGRSGSPLHFGNGTRLTVT.

The genes are TRBV7-2 and TRBJ1-6; 7 bases match TRBD1. Germline loops: CDR1 SGHTA, CDR2 FQGNSA. After removal of 1 base from V and 7 bases from J, the junction contained 4 bases not matched to a gene. CDR3 length: 15 amino acids. The CDR3 DNA sequence: TGTGCCAGCAGCTTAGACAGGGGCCAGAATTCACCCCTCCACTTT. It is translated as CASSLDRGQNSPLHF.